A single sample gave rise to the 17 T cell receptor beta chains below, sequenced in a study of shared clonotypes between healthy human individuals. TCRdb's table, derived via immunoSEQ multiplex PCR, lists solely in-frame clones and lacks some. Among around 500,000 clones listed, around 85% were seen once. The sample taken for sequencing was PBMCs. Receptors originate from a middle-aged woman in good health. Some clones in this sample may be carry-over from other donors' samples.

Here the CDR3 reads CASNKRLSGEQFF. CDR3 DNA sequence: TGTGCCAGTAATAAGAGGCTATCGGGTGAGCAGTTCTTC. The V call is TRBV19, the J call TRBJ2-1; D gene ambiguous. Trimming removed 7 bases from V and 9 bases from J, with 16 bases in between. CDR1 and CDR2 (germline): LNHDA, SQIVND (reference sequence). The CDR3 sequence is 13 residues long.

The J gene is TRBJ2-7, the V gene TRBV2; 9 bases are a match to TRBD1. V shed 9 bases and J 0 bases; nucleotides not matched to a gene: 12. Germline V CDR1 and CDR2: SNHLY, FYNNEI. This CDR3 is 16 amino acids long. The CDR3 loop reads CASLPRGQGISYEQYF. The CDR3 DNA follows: TGTGCCAGTTTACCCAGGGGACAGGGTATCTCCTACGAGCAGTACTTC.

The chain has TRBV7-8 and TRBJ2-2; no firm D call. This CDR3 has 18 residues. V shed 2 bases and J shed 2 bases, with 18 bases lying between them. Germline CDR1 SGHVS, CDR2 FQNEAQ. CDR3 in DNA: TGTGCCAGCAGCTTATTCCTGCCTGGGCTAACCAACACCGGGGAGCTGTTTTTT. It yields the protein CASSLFLPGLTNTGELFF.

V is TRBV7-9 and J is TRBJ1-2, with TRBD1 matching 7 bases. Losses at the gene ends were 5 bases for V and 3 bases for J; bases not matched to a gene: 12. Germline assignment: CDR1 SEHNR and CDR2 FQNEAQ (reference sequence). CDR3 length: 16 residues. Written as DNA, the CDR3 is TGTGCCAGCAGCGTATTTCAGGGGGAGCGGGACTATGGCTACACCTTC. Protein product: CASSVFQGERDYGYTF.

The genes are TRBV9 and TRBJ2-7, with 9 positions matching TRBD1. The ends lost 4 bases at V and 3 bases at J; junction bases unmatched: 5. CDR1 is SGDLS and CDR2 is YYNGEE in the germline V gene. This CDR3 is built from 14 residues. CDR3 DNA sequence: TGTGCCAGCAGCCAGGGACAGGGAAACTACGAGCAGTACTTC. This translates into CASSQGQGNYEQYF.

This rearrangement joins TRBV4-2 to TRBJ1-1, with 7 bases matching TRBD1. Looked up from germline, CDR1 is LGHNA and CDR2 is YNFKEQ. The junction had 8 bases not matched to a gene; V was cut back by 0 bases and J by 1 base. The CDR3 covers 17 residues. The CDR3 loop is CASSQDLTGVGNTEAFF. CDR3 coding DNA: TGTGCCAGCAGCCAAGATCTAACAGGGGTGGGGAACACTGAAGCTTTCTTT.

The chain has TRBV9 and TRBJ1-1; D ambiguous. V was cut by 1 base and J by 3 bases, with 10 bases left in between. Germline CDR1 is SGDLS and CDR2 is YYNGEE. The CDR3 covers 14 residues. CDR3 sequence: CASSVSRRYTEAFF. The CDR3 DNA follows: TGTGCCAGCAGCGTATCCAGACGGTACACTGAAGCTTTCTTT.

V and J are TRBV5-4 and TRBJ2-5, with 9 nucleotides matching TRBD2. J gave up 4 bases and V 3 bases, and 13 bases lay outside the gene matches. From germline, CDR1 is SGHNT and CDR2 YYREEE (reference sequence). The CDR3 loop spans 17 amino acids. The CDR3 protein is CASSSRASGIRRETQYF. In DNA, the CDR3 is TGTGCCAGCAGCTCCCGGGCTAGCGGGATCAGGCGAGAGACCCAGTACTTC. The entire variable domain, with the rest obtained from reference TRBV5-4 and TRBJ2-5, is as follows: ETGVTQSPTHLIKTRGQQVTLRCSSQSGHNTVSWYQQALGQGPQFIFQYYREEENGRGNFPPRFSGLQFPNYSSELNVNALELDDSALYLCASSSRASGIRRETQYFGPGTRLLVL.

The chain couples TRBV18 to TRBJ1-5; 9 bases agree with TRBD1. J lost 6 bases, V lost 3 bases, and 6 bases had no gene match. Per the germline V gene, CDR1 is KGHSH and CDR2 is LQKENI. The CDR3 contains 15 residues. The CDR3 loop is CASSPGQGTAQPQHF. In DNA form, the CDR3 reads TGTGCCAGCTCACCCGGACAGGGGACAGCTCAGCCCCAGCATTTT.

The rearrangement uses TRBV30 and TRBJ1-2, with TRBD1 identical over 11 bases. Germline V CDR1 and CDR2: GTSNPN, SVGIG (reference sequence). The V segment lost 2 bases and the J segment 4 bases; nucleotides outside the gene matches: 6. This CDR3 region has 15 residues. CDR3 bases: TGTGCCTGGAGTATAGGGACAGGGGGTTTCTATGGCTACACCTTC. Encoded protein: CAWSIGTGGFYGYTF.

This sequence joins TRBV28 and TRBJ2-1, with TRBD1 matching over 8 bases. J gave up 8 bases and V 7 bases, and 22 bases lay outside the gene matches. Germline V gene data show CDR1 as MDHEN and CDR2 as SYDVKM. There are 18 residues in the CDR3. CDR3 nucleotides: TGTGCCAGCACCGAAAACCTTCACGGGACAGGATTAGTCGATGAGCAGTTCTTC. Encoded protein: CASTENLHGTGLVDEQFF.

V is TRBV28 and J is TRBJ1-2; D is unclear. This CDR3 is built from 12 residues. V was cut by 7 bases and J by 5 bases, with 11 bases left in between. The V gene's germline CDR1 is MDHEN and CDR2 SYDVKM. The CDR3 nucleotides read TGTGCCAGCACCCATTCTCCTTATGGCTACACCTTC. This sequence encodes CASTHSPYGYTF.

V is TRBV10-3 and J is TRBJ1-2; 7 nucleotides match TRBD1. Looked up from germline, CDR1 is ENHRY and CDR2 is SYGVKD. V gave up 3 bases and J gave up 6 bases; unmatched junction bases: 1. This CDR3 is built from 12 residues. The chain's CDR3 is CAISEGQDGYTF. CDR3 DNA: TGTGCCATCAGTGAAGGACAGGATGGCTACACCTTC.

CDR3 amino acids: CASSFSFKGQPQHF. The CDR3 coding sequence is TGTGCCAGCAGCTTTTCCTTCAAAGGGCAGCCCCAGCATTTT. The chain couples TRBV7-2 to TRBJ1-5; D call uncertain. V dropped 3 bases and J dropped 7 bases, with 13 bases sitting between them. CDR1 and CDR2 from the germline V gene are SGHTA and FQGNSA. There are 14 residues in the CDR3.

The gene calls are TRBV15 and TRBJ1-3; the D gene is possibly TRBD1 (5 bases). This CDR3 contains 17 residues. V lost 0 bases to trimming and J lost 2 bases, with 14 bases between them. Germline CDR1 reads LNHNV; CDR2 reads YYDKDF (reference sequence). The CDR3 coding sequence is TGTGCCACCAGCAGAGATCGTTCGGGGACGGCTGGAAACACCATATATTTT. Protein product: CATSRDRSGTAGNTIYF.

The chain carries TRBV30 and TRBJ1-5; 10 nucleotides align to TRBD1. Per the germline V gene, CDR1 is GTSNPN and CDR2 is SVGIG (reference sequence). There are 20 residues in the CDR3. With V trimmed by 7 bases and J by 2 bases, 23 bases remained unmatched. CDR3 sequence reads: CAYIPRLGQGSTTRNQPQHF. The DNA for the CDR3 is TGTGCCTACATTCCCCGTCTGGGACAGGGGTCCACCACGCGCAATCAGCCCCAGCATTTT.

On this clone itself: It is likely a read error: a sequence one base away is far more abundant. This chain links TRBV28 with TRBJ1-2, with D perhaps TRBD1 (5 bases). Germline CDR1 MDHEN, CDR2 SYDVKM. CDR3 size: 16 residues. Trimming removed 1 base from V and 6 bases from J, with 18 bases in between. CDR3 nucleotide sequence: TGTGCCAGCAGTTTATCTACCCCCGGGACCTACAATGGCTACACCTTC. It encodes CASSLSTPGTYNGYTF.